This T cell receptor (beta chain) was recorded in a study of blood T cell repertoires in COVID-19 (dated by TCRdb to about 2020). For context, the study as a whole: Collaborator samples came from the United States, Italy and Spain and covered acute and convalescent phases of COVID-19. The material from the prospective study consisted of cDNA or gDNA derived from T cells, B-cell-depleted T cells, or PBMCs. Samples came from the ongoing ImmuneRACE study (first 160 participants) plus 1,254 subjects from 6 global collaborators. Where available, HLA class I and class II types were obtained from metadata supplied by the sample provider rather than from assay-based typing. The sample metadata nearly always contained a de-identified subject ID, COVID-19 status, age in years and sex. The repertoires were released in a freely available public database intended as a resource for research on the immune response to SARS-CoV-2. Subjects who had been exposed to COVID-19, were actively infected with it, or had recovered from it provided the deeply sampled blood TCRbeta repertoires that made up the dataset.

Broader findings and caveats from the paper: Clinical and demographic metadata were provided uncurated, with the amount varying by source and participant.

Reading from cysteine to phenylalanine, the CDR3 counts 17 amino acids. Left in the record is the CDR3 DNA by itself, 51 bases read in frame from the first base. Germline trimming: 3 bases from V, 6 bases from J; junction bases outside gene matches: 17. The germline V gene sets CDR1 to SGHRS and CDR2 to YFSETQ. Note on this clone: Its antigen remains unidentified. Base qualities are missing; no much larger clone stands one base away.

Participants in the prospective study were aged roughly 18 to 100 years, lived in some 24 United States geographic areas, and enrolled through a virtual design. In the prospective study, cohorts were assigned on the basis of participant-reported clinical history obtained from a screening survey and a study questionnaire. Mobile phlebotomists in the prospective study collected whole blood, serum and a nasopharyngeal or oropharyngeal swab from every participant. Additional blood draws and questionnaires over an approximately 2-month period could optionally be provided by prospective study participants. Before DNA extraction, prospective study blood samples were shipped either frozen or at room temperature. TCRbeta CDR3 regions were amplified from genomic DNA using the immunoSEQ Assay, a bias-controlled multiplex PCR. For the original study's pipeline: The number of nucleated cells in each sample was estimated from the amplification of reference gene primers within the assay. Sequence reads were collapsed and filtered to measure the absolute abundance of every unique TCRbeta CDR3 rearrangement. For each sample, productive Simpson clonality was calculated as the square root of Simpson's diversity index over productive rearrangements. The clones in this table, taken by TCRdb from immuneACCESS, are in-frame only. Not every clone is retained; where verified, under half of the shortfall comes from an unresolved V gene, and the cause of the rest is unknown. V and J calls and clone size are those listed in that table; D and trimming were worked out from the DNA. Counted in this sample were about 170,000 clones; 65% to 85% of them appeared once. The leading ten clones occupy around 3.6% of the sample.

The sequence was collected from a woman aged 45 to 65 in a cohort exposed to, infected with or recovered from COVID-19 (not recorded which). The sequenced sample consisted of PBMCs or T cells enriched from blood (not recorded which). The sequence links TRBV5-1 to TRBJ1-2; 7 bases in between match TRBD1. The sequenced DNA is TGCGCCAGCAGCTCCGAGCTAACAGGGGAACTAAGACATGGCTACACCTTC. Its coded protein is CASSSELTGELRHGYTF.